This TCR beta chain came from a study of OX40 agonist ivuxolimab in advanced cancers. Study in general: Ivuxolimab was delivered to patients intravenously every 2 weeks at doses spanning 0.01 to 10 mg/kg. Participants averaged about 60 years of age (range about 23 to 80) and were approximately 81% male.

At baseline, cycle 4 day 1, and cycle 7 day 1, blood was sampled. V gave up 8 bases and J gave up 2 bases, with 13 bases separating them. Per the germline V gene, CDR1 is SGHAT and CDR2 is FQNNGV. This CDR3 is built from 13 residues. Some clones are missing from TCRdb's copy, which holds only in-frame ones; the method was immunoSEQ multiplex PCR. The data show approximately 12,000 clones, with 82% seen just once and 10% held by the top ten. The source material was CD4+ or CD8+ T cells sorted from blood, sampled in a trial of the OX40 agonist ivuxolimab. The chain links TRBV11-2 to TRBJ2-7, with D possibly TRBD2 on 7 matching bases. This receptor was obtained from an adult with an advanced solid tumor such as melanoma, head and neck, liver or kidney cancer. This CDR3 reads CASGGGRPYEQYF. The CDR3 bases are TGTGCCAGCGGGGGGGGCCGCCCCTACGAGCAGTACTTC. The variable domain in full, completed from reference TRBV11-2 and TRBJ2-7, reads EAGVAQSPRYKIIEKRQSVAFWCNPISGHATLYWYQQILGQGPKLLIQFQNNGVVDDSQLPKDRFSAERLKGVDSTLKIQPAKLEDSAVYLCASGGGRPYEQYFGPGTRLTVT.